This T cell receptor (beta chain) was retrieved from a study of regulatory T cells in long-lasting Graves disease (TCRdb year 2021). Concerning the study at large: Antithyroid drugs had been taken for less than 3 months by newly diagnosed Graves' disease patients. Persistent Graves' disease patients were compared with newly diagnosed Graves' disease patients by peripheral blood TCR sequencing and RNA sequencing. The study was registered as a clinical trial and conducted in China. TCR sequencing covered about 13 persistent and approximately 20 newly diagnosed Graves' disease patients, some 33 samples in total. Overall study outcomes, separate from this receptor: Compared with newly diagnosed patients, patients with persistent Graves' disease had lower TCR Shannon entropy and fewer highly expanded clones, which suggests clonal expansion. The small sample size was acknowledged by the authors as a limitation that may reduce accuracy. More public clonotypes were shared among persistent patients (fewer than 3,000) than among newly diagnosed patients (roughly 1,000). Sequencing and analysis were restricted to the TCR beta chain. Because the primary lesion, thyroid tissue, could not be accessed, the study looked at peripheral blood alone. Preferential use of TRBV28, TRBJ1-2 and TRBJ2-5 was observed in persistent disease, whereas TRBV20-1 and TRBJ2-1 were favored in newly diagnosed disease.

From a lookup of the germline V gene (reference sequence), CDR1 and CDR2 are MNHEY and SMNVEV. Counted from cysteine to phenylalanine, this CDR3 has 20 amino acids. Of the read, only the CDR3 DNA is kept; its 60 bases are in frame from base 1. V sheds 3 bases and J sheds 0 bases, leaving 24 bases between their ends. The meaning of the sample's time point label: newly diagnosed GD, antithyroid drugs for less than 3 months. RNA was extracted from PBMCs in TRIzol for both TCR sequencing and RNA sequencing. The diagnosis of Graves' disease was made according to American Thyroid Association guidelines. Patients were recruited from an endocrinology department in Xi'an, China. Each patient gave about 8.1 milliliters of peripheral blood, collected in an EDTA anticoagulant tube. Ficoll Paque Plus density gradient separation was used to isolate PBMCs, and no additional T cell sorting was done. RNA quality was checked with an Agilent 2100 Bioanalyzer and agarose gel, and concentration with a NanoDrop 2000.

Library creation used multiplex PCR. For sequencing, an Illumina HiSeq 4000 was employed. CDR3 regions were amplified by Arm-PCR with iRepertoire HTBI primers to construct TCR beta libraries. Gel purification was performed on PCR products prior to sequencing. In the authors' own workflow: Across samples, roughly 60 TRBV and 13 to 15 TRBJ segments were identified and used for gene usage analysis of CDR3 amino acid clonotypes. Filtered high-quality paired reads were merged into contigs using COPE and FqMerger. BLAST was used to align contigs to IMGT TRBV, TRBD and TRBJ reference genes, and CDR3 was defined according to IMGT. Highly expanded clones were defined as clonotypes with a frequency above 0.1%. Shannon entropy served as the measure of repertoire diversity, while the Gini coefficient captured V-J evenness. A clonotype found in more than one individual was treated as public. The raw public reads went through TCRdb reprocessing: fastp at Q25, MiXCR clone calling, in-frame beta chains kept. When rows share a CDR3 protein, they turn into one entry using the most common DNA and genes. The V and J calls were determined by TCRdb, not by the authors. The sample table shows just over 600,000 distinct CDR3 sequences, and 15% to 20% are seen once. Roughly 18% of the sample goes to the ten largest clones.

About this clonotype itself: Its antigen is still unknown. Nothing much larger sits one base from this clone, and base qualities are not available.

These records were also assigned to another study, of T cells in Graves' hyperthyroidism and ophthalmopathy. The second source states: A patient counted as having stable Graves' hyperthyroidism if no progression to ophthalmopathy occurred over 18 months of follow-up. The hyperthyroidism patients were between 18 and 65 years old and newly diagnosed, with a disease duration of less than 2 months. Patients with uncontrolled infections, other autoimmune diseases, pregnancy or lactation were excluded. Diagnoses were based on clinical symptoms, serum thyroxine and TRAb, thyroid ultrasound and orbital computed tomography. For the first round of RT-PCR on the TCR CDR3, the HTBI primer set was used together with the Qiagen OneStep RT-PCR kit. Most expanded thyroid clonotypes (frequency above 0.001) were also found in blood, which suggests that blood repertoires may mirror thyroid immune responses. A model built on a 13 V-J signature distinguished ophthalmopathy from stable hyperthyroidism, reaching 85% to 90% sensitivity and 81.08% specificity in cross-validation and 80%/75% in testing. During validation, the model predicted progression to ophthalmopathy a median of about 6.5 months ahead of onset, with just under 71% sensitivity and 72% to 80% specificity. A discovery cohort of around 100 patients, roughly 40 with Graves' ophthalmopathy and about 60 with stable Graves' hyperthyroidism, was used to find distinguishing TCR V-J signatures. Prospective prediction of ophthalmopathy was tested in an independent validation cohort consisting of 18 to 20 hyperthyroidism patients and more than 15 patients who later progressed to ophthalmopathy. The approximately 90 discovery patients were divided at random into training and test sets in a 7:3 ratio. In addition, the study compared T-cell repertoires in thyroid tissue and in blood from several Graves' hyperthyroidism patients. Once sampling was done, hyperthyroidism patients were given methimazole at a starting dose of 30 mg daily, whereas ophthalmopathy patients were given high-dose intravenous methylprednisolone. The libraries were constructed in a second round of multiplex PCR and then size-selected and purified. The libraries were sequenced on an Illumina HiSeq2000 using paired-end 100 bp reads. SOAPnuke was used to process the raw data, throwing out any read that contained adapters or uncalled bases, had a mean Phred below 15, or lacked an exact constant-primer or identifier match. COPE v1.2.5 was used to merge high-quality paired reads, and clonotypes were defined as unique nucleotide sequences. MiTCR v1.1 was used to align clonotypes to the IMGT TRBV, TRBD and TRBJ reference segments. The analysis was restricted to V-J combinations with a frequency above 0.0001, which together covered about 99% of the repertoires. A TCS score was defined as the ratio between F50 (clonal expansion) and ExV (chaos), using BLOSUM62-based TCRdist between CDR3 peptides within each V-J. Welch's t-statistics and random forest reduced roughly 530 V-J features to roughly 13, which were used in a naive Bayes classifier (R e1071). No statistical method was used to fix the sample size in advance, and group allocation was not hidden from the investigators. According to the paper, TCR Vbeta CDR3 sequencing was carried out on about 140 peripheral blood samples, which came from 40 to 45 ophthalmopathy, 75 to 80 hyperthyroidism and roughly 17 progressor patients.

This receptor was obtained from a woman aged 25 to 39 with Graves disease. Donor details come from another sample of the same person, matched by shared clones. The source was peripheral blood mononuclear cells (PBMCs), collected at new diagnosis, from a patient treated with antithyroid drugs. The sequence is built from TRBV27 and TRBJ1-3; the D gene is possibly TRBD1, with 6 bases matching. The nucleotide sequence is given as TGTGCCAGCAGTTTCCACACCCCCCGGACAGCCCGCAGCTCTGGAAACACCATATATTTT. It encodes CASSFHTPRTARSSGNTIYF.